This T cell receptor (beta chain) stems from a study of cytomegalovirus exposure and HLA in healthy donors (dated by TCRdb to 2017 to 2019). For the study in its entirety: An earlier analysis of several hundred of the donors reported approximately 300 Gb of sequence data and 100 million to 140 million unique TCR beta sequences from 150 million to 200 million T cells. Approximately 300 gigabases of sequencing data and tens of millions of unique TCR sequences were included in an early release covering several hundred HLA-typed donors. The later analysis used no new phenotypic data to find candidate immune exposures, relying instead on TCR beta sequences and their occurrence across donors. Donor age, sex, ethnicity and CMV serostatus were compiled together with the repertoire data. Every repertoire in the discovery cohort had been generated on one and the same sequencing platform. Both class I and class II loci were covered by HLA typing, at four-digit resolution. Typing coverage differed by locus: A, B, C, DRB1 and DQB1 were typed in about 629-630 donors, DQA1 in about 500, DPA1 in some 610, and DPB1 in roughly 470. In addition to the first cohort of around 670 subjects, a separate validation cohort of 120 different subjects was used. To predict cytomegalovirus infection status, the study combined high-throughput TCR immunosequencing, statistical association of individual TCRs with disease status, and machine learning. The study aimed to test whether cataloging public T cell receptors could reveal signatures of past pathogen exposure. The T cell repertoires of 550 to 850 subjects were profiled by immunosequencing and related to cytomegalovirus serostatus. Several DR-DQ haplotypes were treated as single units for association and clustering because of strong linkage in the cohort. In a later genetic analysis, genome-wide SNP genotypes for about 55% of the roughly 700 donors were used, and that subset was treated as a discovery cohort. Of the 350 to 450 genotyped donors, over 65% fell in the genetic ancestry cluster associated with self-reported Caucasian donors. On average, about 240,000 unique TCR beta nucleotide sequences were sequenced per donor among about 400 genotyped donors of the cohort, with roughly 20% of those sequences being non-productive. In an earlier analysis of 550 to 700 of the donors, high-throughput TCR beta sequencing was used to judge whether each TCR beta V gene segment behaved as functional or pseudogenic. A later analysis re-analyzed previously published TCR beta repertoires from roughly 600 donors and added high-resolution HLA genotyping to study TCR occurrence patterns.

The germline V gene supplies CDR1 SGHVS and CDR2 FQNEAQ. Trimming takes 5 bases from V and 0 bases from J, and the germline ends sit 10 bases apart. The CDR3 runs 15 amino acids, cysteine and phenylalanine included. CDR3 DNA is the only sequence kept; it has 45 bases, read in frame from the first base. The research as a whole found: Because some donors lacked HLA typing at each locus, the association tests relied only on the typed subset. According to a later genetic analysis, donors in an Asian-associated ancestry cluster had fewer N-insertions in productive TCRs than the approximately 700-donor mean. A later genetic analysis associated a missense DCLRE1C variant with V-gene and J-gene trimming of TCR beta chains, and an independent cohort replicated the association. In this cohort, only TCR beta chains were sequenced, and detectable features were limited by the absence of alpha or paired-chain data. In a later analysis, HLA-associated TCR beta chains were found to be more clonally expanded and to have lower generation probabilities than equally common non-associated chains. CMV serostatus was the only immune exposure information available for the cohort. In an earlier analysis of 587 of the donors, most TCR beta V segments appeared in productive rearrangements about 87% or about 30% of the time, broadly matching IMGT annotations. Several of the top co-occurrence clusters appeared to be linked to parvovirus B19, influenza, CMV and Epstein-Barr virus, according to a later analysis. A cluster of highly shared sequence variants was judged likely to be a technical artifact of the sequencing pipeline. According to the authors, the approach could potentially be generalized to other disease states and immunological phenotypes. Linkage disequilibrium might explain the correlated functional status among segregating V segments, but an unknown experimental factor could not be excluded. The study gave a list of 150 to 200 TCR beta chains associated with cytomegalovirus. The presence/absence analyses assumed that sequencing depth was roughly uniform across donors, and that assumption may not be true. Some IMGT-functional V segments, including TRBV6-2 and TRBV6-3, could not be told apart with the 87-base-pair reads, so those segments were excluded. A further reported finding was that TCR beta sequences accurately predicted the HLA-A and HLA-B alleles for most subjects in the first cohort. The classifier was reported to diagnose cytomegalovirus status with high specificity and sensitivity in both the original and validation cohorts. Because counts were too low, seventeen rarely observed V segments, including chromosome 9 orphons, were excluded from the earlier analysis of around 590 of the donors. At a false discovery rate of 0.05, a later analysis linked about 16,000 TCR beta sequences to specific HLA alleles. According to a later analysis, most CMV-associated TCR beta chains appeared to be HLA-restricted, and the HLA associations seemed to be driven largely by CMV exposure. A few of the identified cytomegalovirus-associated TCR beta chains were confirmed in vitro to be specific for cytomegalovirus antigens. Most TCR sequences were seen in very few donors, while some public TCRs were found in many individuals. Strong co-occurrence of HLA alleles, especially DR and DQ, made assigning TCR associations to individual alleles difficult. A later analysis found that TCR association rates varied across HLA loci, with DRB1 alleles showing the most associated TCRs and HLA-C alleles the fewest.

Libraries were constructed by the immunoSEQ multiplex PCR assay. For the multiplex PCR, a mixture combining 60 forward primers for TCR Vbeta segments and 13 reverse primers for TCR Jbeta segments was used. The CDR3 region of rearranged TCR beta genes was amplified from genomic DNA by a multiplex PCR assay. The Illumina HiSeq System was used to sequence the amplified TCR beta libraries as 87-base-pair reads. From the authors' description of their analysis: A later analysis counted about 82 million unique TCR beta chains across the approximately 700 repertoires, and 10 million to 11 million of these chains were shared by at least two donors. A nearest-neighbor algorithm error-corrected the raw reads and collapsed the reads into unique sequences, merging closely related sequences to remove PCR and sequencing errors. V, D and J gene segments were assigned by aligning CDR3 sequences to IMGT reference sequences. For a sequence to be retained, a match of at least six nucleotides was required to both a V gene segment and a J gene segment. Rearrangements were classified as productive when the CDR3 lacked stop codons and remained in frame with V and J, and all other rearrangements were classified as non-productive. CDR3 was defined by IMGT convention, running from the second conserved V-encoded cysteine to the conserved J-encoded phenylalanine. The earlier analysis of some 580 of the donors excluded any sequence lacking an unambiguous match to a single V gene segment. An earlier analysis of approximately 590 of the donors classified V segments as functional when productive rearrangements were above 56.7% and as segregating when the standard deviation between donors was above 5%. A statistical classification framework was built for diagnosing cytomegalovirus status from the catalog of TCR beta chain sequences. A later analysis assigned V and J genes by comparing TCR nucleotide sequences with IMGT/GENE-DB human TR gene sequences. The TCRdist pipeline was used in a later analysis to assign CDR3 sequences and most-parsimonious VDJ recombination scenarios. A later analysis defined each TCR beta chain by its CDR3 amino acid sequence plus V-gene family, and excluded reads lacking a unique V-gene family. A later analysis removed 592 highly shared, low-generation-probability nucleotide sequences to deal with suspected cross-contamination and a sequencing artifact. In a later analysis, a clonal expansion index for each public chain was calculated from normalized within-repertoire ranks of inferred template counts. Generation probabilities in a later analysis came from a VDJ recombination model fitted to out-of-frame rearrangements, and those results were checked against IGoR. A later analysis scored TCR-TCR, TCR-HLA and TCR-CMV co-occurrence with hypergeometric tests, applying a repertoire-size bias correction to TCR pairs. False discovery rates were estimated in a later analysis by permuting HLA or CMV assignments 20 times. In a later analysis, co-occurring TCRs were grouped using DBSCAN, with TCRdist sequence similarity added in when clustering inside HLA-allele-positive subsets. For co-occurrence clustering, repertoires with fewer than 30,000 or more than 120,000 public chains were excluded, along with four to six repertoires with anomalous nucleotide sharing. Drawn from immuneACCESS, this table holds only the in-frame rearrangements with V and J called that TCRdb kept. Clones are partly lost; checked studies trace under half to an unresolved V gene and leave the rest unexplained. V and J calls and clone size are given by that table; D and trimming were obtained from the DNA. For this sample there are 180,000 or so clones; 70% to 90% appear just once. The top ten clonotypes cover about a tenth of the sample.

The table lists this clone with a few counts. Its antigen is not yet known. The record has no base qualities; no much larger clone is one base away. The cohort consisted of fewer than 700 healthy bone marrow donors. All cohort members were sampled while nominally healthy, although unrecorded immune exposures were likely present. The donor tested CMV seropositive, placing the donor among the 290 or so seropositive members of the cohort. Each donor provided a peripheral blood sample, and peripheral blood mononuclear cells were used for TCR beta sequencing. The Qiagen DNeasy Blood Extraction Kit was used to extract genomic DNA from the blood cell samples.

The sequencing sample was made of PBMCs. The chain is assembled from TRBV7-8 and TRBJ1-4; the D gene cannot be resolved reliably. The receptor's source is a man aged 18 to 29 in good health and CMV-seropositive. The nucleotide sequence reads TGTGCCAGCAGCCCCAGGACTGCAACTAATGAAAAACTGTTTTTT. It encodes CASSPRTATNEKLFF.